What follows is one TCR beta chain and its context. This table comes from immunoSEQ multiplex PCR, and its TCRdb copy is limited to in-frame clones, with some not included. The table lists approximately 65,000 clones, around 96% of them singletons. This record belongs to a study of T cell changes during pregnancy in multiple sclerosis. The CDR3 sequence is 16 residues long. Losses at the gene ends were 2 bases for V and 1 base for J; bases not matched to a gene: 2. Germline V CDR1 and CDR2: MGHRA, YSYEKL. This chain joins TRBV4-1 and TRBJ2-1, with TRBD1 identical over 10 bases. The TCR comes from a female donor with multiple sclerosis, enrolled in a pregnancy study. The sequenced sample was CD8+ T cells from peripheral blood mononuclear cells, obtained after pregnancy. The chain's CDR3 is CASSQLGQGSYNEQFF. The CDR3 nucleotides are TGCGCCAGCAGCCAATTGGGACAGGGGTCCTACAATGAGCAGTTCTTC.